This T cell receptor beta chain appears in the sequencing data of a study of T cell repertoires in cytomegalovirus infection. Study overall: Both a matching HLA type and CMV infection were indicated by public TCR beta signatures.

Each CDR3 protein is one row after TCRdb ran MiXCR on the reads. The data show 150,000 to 200,000 distinct CDR3 sequences, approximately 19% seen once. This clonotype was seen ten or more times. Its specificity is unknown. Findings and caveats of the study: Identification of carriers of CMV plus the relevant HLA was performed using cumulative public TCR beta family frequency. HLA-C-restricted CMV-specific TCR beta clonotypes prevailed in the ex vivo response.

The sequenced sample consisted of PBMCs. The sequence was obtained from a human donor in good health (CMV status not recorded). Some clones in this sample may be carry-over from other donors' samples.

The CDR3 DNA sequence: TGTGCCAGCAGCTTAGGCGGGTTCAGCAACATTCAGTACTTC. Amino acid sequence: CASSLGGFSNIQYF. The chain is built from TRBV7-3 and TRBJ2-4; maybe TRBD2 (5 bases). CDR3 length: 14 residues. CDR1 is SGHTA and CDR2 is FQGTGA in the germline V gene. V was cut by 2 bases and J by 7 bases, with 12 bases left in between.